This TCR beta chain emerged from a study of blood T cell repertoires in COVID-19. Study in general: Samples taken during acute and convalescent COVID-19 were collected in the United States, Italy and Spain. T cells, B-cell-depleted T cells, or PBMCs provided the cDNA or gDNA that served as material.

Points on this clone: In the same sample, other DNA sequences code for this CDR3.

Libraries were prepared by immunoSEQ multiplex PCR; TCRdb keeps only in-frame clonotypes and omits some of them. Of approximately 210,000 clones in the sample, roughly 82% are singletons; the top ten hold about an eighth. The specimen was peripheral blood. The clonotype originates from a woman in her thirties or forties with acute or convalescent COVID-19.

CDR3 region: CASSIVQNQPQHF. CDR3 nucleotides: TGTGCCAGTAGTATCGTACAGAATCAGCCCCAGCATTTT. This chain links TRBV19 with TRBJ1-5, with unresolved D. The V gene lost 3 bases and the J gene lost 4 bases, with 7 bases spanning the gap. Germline lookup yields CDR1 LNHDA and CDR2 SQIVND (reference sequence). The CDR3 contains 13 residues. Complete variable domain (other parts from reference TRBV19 and TRBJ1-5): DGGITQSPKYLFRKEGQNVTLSCEQNLNHDAMYWYRQDPGQGLRLIYYSQIVNDFQKGDIAEGYSVSREKKESFPLTVTSAQKNPTAFYLCASSIVQNQPQHFGDGTRLSIL.